This entry describes one TCR beta chain. This record comes from a study of shared clonotypes between healthy human individuals. CDR3 length: 15 amino acids. Between the trimmed V and J ends, which lost 6 bases and 3 bases, there was a span of 14 bases. Germline loops: CDR1 MDHEN, CDR2 SYDVKM. Data came from immunoSEQ multiplex PCR; TCRdb stores just in-frame clones and leaves some out. The profile shows about 960,000 clones, 76% of them singletons. The sample taken for sequencing was memory CD4+ T cells sorted from blood. Subset reported: CD45RA-negative fraction. The rearrangement uses TRBV28 and TRBJ2-2; D may be TRBD1 (5 bases). The clonotype originates from a man between 18 and 35 years old in good health. CDR3 protein: CASSHIQGYTGELFF. CDR3 DNA: TGTGCCAGCAGCCATATCCAGGGCTACACCGGGGAGCTGTTTTTT.